This T cell receptor beta chain was identified in a study of T cells after yellow fever vaccination. Across the whole study: Preparation used SMART-Seq v4 Ultra Low Input for the low-cell-number fractions.

Synthesis of TCR cDNA relied on 5'RACE template switching, which attached a universal primer site and UMIs. MiXCR, applied by TCRdb to the 5' RACE reads, yields one record per CDR3 protein. The sample includes 250,000 or so distinct CDR3 sequences, about 3.5% of them seen just once. This clonotype was counted at least ten times. Its cognate antigen is unknown. The CDR3 loop spans 16 amino acids. In germline, CDR1 is SGHRS, CDR2 YFSETQ. The ends lost 3 bases at V and 7 bases at J; junction bases unmatched: 10. Findings and caveats of the study: A limited proportion of clonotypes was detected within both the CD4 and CD8 compartments.

The chain carries TRBV5-1 and TRBJ1-6; 7 bases line up with TRBD1. The clonotype comes from a man aged 18 to 35 who received the YFV17D yellow fever vaccine. The material was PBMCs, obtained 15 days after the yellow fever booster vaccination. The CDR3 coding sequence is TGCGCCAGCAGCTGGGGGCCAGGGGGTTTGAATTCACCCCTCCACTTT. This gives the protein CASSWGPGGLNSPLHF.